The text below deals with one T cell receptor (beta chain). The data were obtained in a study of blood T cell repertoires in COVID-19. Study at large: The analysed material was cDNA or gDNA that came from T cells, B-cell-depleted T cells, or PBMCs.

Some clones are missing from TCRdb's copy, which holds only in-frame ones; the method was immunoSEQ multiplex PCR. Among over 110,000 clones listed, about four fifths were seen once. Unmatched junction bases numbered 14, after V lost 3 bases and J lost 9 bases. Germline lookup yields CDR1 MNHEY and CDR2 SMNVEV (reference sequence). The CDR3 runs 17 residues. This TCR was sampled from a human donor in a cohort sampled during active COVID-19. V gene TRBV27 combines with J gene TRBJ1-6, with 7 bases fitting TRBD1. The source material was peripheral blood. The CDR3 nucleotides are TGTGCCAGCAGTTTCACTCGACAGGGAATGGGTTTTTCACCCCTCCACTTT. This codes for CASSFTRQGMGFSPLHF.